The subject of this entry is one TCR beta chain. This clone was counted a few times. Its antigen is currently not known. Nothing much larger sits one base from this clone, and base qualities are not available. This record comes from a study of cytomegalovirus exposure and HLA in healthy donors (TCRdb year 2017). At the level of the whole study: An earlier analysis of some 550 of the donors reported 250 to 300 Gb of sequence data and 117 million unique TCR beta sequences from 150 million to 200 million T cells. In the later analysis, no new phenotypic data were used to find candidate immune exposures; instead, reliance was placed on TCR beta sequences and their occurrence across donors. An earlier analysis of about 620 of the donors applied high-throughput TCR beta sequencing to assess whether each TCR beta V gene segment acted as functional or pseudogenic. A separate validation cohort of over 95 different subjects was used in addition to the roughly 620-subject first cohort. The study used immunosequencing to profile the T cell repertoires of 666 subjects and linked those repertoires to cytomegalovirus serostatus. A later analysis re-examined previously published TCR beta repertoires from several hundred donors and added high-resolution HLA genotyping to investigate patterns of TCR occurrence. The aim of the study was to test whether cataloging public T cell receptors could identify signatures of past pathogen exposure. Among roughly 370 genotyped donors of the cohort, an average of roughly 240,000 unique TCR beta nucleotide sequences were sequenced per donor, about a sixth of them non-productive. Genome-wide SNP genotypes for about 55% of the roughly 670 donors were used in a later genetic analysis, which treated that subset as a discovery cohort. The number of typed donors differed by locus: 629-630 for A, B, C, DRB1 and DQB1; 500 to 550 for DQA1; around 610 for DPA1; and 450 to 480 for DPB1. An early release covering 550 to 700 HLA-typed donors comprised about 300 gigabases of sequencing data and approximately 85 million unique TCR sequences. HLA typing covered class I and class II loci at four-digit resolution. Four or five DR-DQ haplotypes were handled as single units for association and clustering, since linkage in the cohort was strong. Every discovery cohort repertoire had been produced on one sequencing platform. Among the roughly 400 genotyped donors, about 85% belonged to the genetic ancestry cluster associated with self-reported Caucasian donors. The study combined high-throughput TCR immunosequencing, statistical association of individual TCRs with disease status, and machine learning to predict cytomegalovirus infection status. Alongside the repertoire data, information on donor age, sex, ethnicity and CMV serostatus was compiled. General study outcomes and caveats: Because counts were too low, seventeen rarely observed V segments, including chromosome 9 orphons, were left out of the earlier analysis of 587 of the donors. Broadly in line with IMGT annotations, most TCR beta V segments showed up in productive rearrangements about 87% or about 30% of the time in an earlier analysis of 587 of the donors. A few of the identified cytomegalovirus-associated TCR beta chains were confirmed in vitro to be specific for cytomegalovirus antigens. A further reported finding was that TCR beta sequences accurately predicted the HLA-A and HLA-B alleles for most subjects in the first cohort. Sequencing depth was assumed to be roughly uniform across donors in the presence/absence analyses, though that assumption may not hold. When HLA alleles, especially DR and DQ, strongly co-occurred, TCR associations were difficult to assign to individual alleles. Linkage disequilibrium might explain the correlated functional status among segregating V segments, but an unknown experimental factor could not be excluded. A later analysis found that TCR association rates varied across HLA loci, with DRB1 alleles showing the most associated TCRs and HLA-C alleles the fewest. Compared with equally common non-associated chains, HLA-associated TCR beta chains in a later analysis were more clonally expanded and had lower generation probabilities. Because the 87-base-pair reads could not distinguish some IMGT-functional V segments, including TRBV6-2 and TRBV6-3, those segments were excluded. According to a later analysis, most CMV-associated TCR beta chains appeared to be HLA-restricted, and the HLA associations seemed to be driven largely by CMV exposure. According to a later analysis, parvovirus B19, influenza, CMV and Epstein-Barr virus appeared linked to several top co-occurrence clusters. A total of some 180 TCR beta chains were listed by the study as associated with cytomegalovirus. The classifier was reported to diagnose cytomegalovirus status with high specificity and sensitivity in both the original and validation cohorts. Specific HLA alleles were associated with over 15,000 TCR beta sequences at a false discovery rate of 0.05 in a later analysis. The authors suggested that the approach could potentially be generalized to other disease states and immunological phenotypes. Across donors, most TCR sequences were observed very rarely, whereas some public TCRs were present in many individuals. For the cohort, immune exposure information was limited to CMV serostatus. In a later genetic analysis, a missense DCLRE1C variant was associated with V-gene and J-gene trimming of TCR beta chains, and the association was replicated in an independent cohort. Because HLA typing was missing for some donors at each locus, association tests included only the typed subset. The cohort was sequenced for TCR beta chains only, and without alpha or paired-chain data the features that could be detected were limited. The sequencing pipeline was judged likely to have produced a cluster of highly shared sequence variants as a technical artifact. A later genetic analysis reported fewer N-insertions in productive TCRs among donors in an Asian-associated ancestry cluster than the approximately 670-donor mean.

The cohort comprised 550 to 700 healthy bone marrow donors. At the time of sampling, every cohort member was nominally healthy, though immune exposures that went unrecorded were likely present. The donor tested CMV seropositive, placing the donor among the 290 or so seropositive members of the cohort. Each donor provided a peripheral blood sample, and peripheral blood mononuclear cells were used for TCR beta sequencing. Genomic DNA was extracted from the blood cell samples with the Qiagen DNeasy Blood Extraction Kit. The CDR3, from cysteine to phenylalanine, totals 13 residues. Of all the DNA, just the CDR3 is kept, 39 bases in frame from base 1. CDR1 is given as SGHRS and CDR2 as YFSETQ, both from the germline V gene. Cut back by 2 bases and 7 bases, the V and J ends lie 10 bases apart. Library preparation used the immunoSEQ multiplex PCR assay. The multiplex PCR relied on a mix of 60 forward primers for TCR Vbeta segments and 13 reverse primers for TCR Jbeta segments. A multiplex PCR assay on genomic DNA amplified the CDR3 region of rearranged TCR beta genes. The Illumina HiSeq System was used to sequence the amplified TCR beta libraries as 87-base-pair reads. From the authors' description of their analysis: A later analysis counted 65 million to 90 million unique TCR beta chains across the roughly 700 repertoires, and roughly 10 million of these chains were shared by at least two donors. Raw reads were error-corrected and collapsed into unique sequences by a nearest-neighbor algorithm in which closely related sequences were merged to remove PCR and sequencing errors. Alignment of CDR3 sequences to IMGT reference sequences was used to assign V, D and J gene segments. For a sequence to be retained, at least a six-nucleotide match to both a V gene segment and a J gene segment was required. Rearrangements were called productive when the CDR3 lacked stop codons and stayed in frame with V and J; all others were non-productive. Following IMGT convention, CDR3 was defined as the stretch from the second conserved V-encoded cysteine up to the conserved J-encoded phenylalanine. The earlier analysis of roughly 590 of the donors excluded sequences that lacked an unambiguous match to a single V gene segment. An earlier analysis of several hundred of the donors called V segments functional above 56.7% productive rearrangements and segregating when the between-donor standard deviation exceeded 5%. A statistical classification framework was developed to diagnose cytomegalovirus status using the catalog of TCR beta chain sequences. A later analysis assigned V and J genes by comparing TCR nucleotide sequences with IMGT/GENE-DB human TR gene sequences. A later analysis assigned CDR3 sequences and most-parsimonious VDJ recombination scenarios with the TCRdist pipeline. In a later analysis, each TCR beta chain was defined by its CDR3 amino acid sequence together with its V-gene family, and reads without a unique V-gene family were excluded. In a later analysis, fewer than 600 highly shared, low-generation-probability nucleotide sequences were removed to address suspected cross-contamination and a sequencing artifact. In a later analysis, a clonal expansion index was calculated for each public chain from normalized within-repertoire ranks of inferred template counts. Generation probabilities in a later analysis came from a VDJ recombination model fitted to out-of-frame rearrangements, and those results were checked against IGoR. A later analysis scored TCR-TCR, TCR-HLA and TCR-CMV co-occurrence with hypergeometric tests, applying a repertoire-size bias correction to TCR pairs. To estimate false discovery rates, a later analysis permuted the HLA or CMV assignments 20 times. In a later analysis, co-occurring TCRs were grouped using DBSCAN, with TCRdist sequence similarity added in when clustering inside HLA-allele-positive subsets. For co-occurrence clustering, repertoires with fewer than 30,000 or more than 120,000 public chains were excluded, along with roughly 5 repertoires with anomalous nucleotide sharing. Entries here come from immuneACCESS through TCRdb and include only in-frame sequences with V and J called. Some clones fail to appear in such tables; in the studies checked, an unresolved V gene covers under half of the shortfall, and the cause of the remainder is unknown. The V and J calls and clone size come from that table; D and trimming were worked out from the DNA. The sample yields roughly 200,000 clones; about 9.4% were counted once. 1% to 1.5% of the sample is held by the ten biggest clonotypes.

This receptor was taken from a young woman in good health and CMV-seropositive. Material for sequencing was PBMCs. The sequence links TRBV5-1 to TRBJ2-4, with no D gene named confidently. The CDR3 reads CASSLVFENIQYF. The nucleotide sequence reads as follows: TGCGCCAGCAGCTTAGTCTTCGAGAACATTCAGTACTTC. With the rest looked up from the reference TRBV5-1 and TRBJ2-4 genes rather than sequenced, the full variable domain is KAGVTQTPRYLIKTRGQQVTLSCSPISGHRSVSWYQQTPGQGLQFLFEYFSETQRNKGNFPGRFSGRQFSNSRSEMNVSTLELGDSALYLCASSLVFENIQYFGAGTRLSVL.